This T cell receptor (beta chain) was identified during a study of blood T cell repertoires in COVID-19. Study summary: The United States, Italy and Spain provided the acute and convalescent COVID-19 samples. The cDNA or gDNA used as material had been derived from T cells, B-cell-depleted T cells, or PBMCs.

Germline V CDR1 and CDR2: SGHTA, FQGNSA. V was clipped by 6 bases and J by 4 bases; unmatched bases: 7. The CDR3 spans 17 residues. Method: immunoSEQ multiplex PCR; TCRdb's copy keeps in-frame clones and lacks some. This sample yields about 140,000 clones, of which approximately 84% are seen a single time; about 3.7% belongs to the top ten. Those who participated ranged in age from roughly 18 to 95 years and resided in roughly 26 US areas. This clonotype originated in a woman between 50 and 59 years old with acute COVID-19. The V call is TRBV7-2, the J call TRBJ2-3; 16 bases line up with TRBD2. The sample consisted of PBMCs or T cells enriched from blood (not recorded which). CDR3 residues: CASRKSGLAGGPDTQYF. The DNA of the CDR3 is TGTGCCAGCAGAAAATCGGGACTAGCGGGAGGGCCAGATACGCAGTATTTT.